This entry lists 18 T cell receptor beta chains sequenced from one sample in a study of blood T cell repertoires in COVID-19. The data were produced by immunoSEQ multiplex PCR, yet TCRdb's version contains in-frame clones alone and is incomplete. The data contain around 150,000 clones, around nine tenths of them singletons. Sequenced sample: peripheral blood. These receptors originate from a man in his fifties or sixties with active or convalescent COVID-19.

The V and J genes are TRBV5-1 and TRBJ2-2, with D tentatively TRBD2 (6 bases). The V gene lost 1 base and the J gene lost 1 base, with 11 bases spanning the gap. The CDR3 runs 16 residues. Germline assignment: CDR1 SGHRS and CDR2 YFSETQ. CDR3 amino acids: CASSLNGGRNTGELFF. CDR3 DNA sequence: TGCGCCAGCAGCTTGAACGGGGGAAGGAACACCGGGGAGCTGTTTTTT.

This clone was detected once. V usage is TRBV28 and J usage is TRBJ1-2; D is ambiguous. Germline assignment: CDR1 MDHEN and CDR2 SYDVKM. The CDR3 totals 13 residues. Trimming removed 3 bases at V and 5 bases at J, with 10 bases between. In nucleotides, the CDR3 is TGTGCCAGCAGTTTTGGCAGGATTTATGGCTACACCTTC. Amino acid sequence: CASSFGRIYGYTF.

This chain connects TRBV28 to TRBJ2-7; TRBD1 might be the D (7 bases). Germline V lookup: CDR1 MDHEN, CDR2 SYDVKM. V was clipped by 2 bases and J by 7 bases, with 12 bases between them. The CDR3 spans 13 residues. The CDR3 DNA reads TGTGCCAGCAGTTTAGAGGGGGCGGGGGAGCAGTACTTC. Translation: CASSLEGAGEQYF.

Only a few counts were recorded for this clone. The V and J genes are TRBV6-2 or TRBV6-3 and TRBJ1-2; D is undetermined. The germline CDR1 and CDR2 sequences are MNHEY and SVGEGT. CDR3 length equals 13 residues. Deletions cut 4 bases from V and 1 base from J, with 7 bases between. CDR3 amino acids: CASSWEGNYGYTF. The CDR3 bases are TGTGCCAGCAGTTGGGAGGGTAACTATGGCTACACCTTC.

The chain joins TRBV11-2 to TRBJ2-1, with D perhaps matching TRBD2 (6 bases). Germline lookup yields CDR1 SGHAT and CDR2 FQNNGV. The CDR3 sequence is 14 residues long. V dropped 3 bases and J dropped 3 bases, with 9 bases sitting between them. In nucleotides, the CDR3 is TGTGCCAGCAGCTTCGGGAGCCACTACAATGAGCAGTTCTTC. Its translation: CASSFGSHYNEQFF.

The count of this clone is one. This sequence joins TRBV28 and TRBJ1-5; D is possibly TRBD1 (6 bases). Germline V lookup: CDR1 MDHEN, CDR2 SYDVKM. Trimming took 5 bases from V and 4 from J, leaving 18 bases between them. CDR3 size: 16 residues. The CDR3: CASSTQVQGFNQPQHF. The CDR3 DNA sequence: TGTGCCAGCAGTACCCAGGTACAGGGATTTAATCAGCCCCAGCATTTT.

The V and J genes are TRBV4-1 and TRBJ2-7, with TRBD1 matching 9 bases. The CDR3 extends over 16 amino acids. CDR1 is MGHRA, CDR2 YSYEKL, per germline. Germline trimming cut 0 bases from V and 6 bases from J; bases unmatched to any gene: 9. CDR3 in amino acids: CASSQELRDRASEQYF. In DNA form, the CDR3 reads TGCGCCAGCAGCCAAGAACTACGGGACAGGGCTTCCGAGCAGTACTTC.

The V call is TRBV2, the J call TRBJ2-7; 9 bases fit TRBD1. CDR1 SNHLY and CDR2 FYNNEI come from the germline V gene. The CDR3 has 14 amino acids. The V segment lost 6 bases and the J segment 6 bases; nucleotides outside the gene matches: 9. The CDR3 nucleotides read TGTGCCAGCAGCCAGTCGGGACAGGGAAGCGAGCAGTACTTC. It encodes CASSQSGQGSEQYF.

The chain carries TRBV28 and TRBJ1-5; 9 bases agree with TRBD1. Trimming cost V 4 bases and J 2 bases; bases outside gene matches: 6. The germline gives CDR1 MDHEN, CDR2 SYDVKM. The CDR3 contains 16 residues. Written as DNA, the CDR3 is TGTGCCAGCAGTTCCCCGGGACAGGGAGGCAATCAGCCCCAGCATTTT. It yields the protein CASSSPGQGGNQPQHF.

The rearrangement links TRBV6-4 to TRBJ2-5, with 11 positions matching TRBD2. This CDR3 is 16 amino acids long. Germline-derived CDR1 and CDR2 are MRHNA and SNTAGT. J gave up 2 bases and V 4 bases, and 6 bases lay outside the gene matches. CDR3 residues: CASSAVTSGDQETQYF. The CDR3, as DNA: TGTGCCAGCAGTGCTGTGACTAGCGGGGATCAAGAGACCCAGTACTTC.

About this clone itself: Other DNA sequences in the same sample also yield this CDR3. The V call is TRBV4-2, the J call TRBJ1-1; D is perhaps TRBD1 (5 bases). The germline gives CDR1 LGHNA, CDR2 YNFKEQ. Between the trimmed V and J ends, which lost 3 bases and 6 bases, there was a span of 8 bases. The CDR3 has 12 amino acids. CDR3 in DNA: TGTGCCAGCAGCCAGGGGCGAGCTGAAGCTTTCTTT. Translated, it gives CASSQGRAEAFF.

This chain uses TRBV21-1 with TRBJ2-7; the DNA was not used to check the table's D call, TRBD1. TRBV21-1 is reported as a pseudogene. CDR3 length: 15 residues. CDR3 protein: CASSNRNSFHYEQYF. The CDR3 DNA sequence: TGTGCCAGCAGCAACCGGAACAGCTTTCATTACGAGCAGTACTTC.

The chain combines TRBV11-1 with TRBJ2-7; 10 bases map to TRBD1. Germline trimming cut 4 bases from V and 3 bases from J; bases unmatched to any gene: 6. The CDR3 is 15 amino acids. Germline V gene sequence: CDR1 SGHAT, CDR2 FQDESV (reference sequence). The CDR3 bases are TGTGCCAGCAGCTCCCGGGACAGGGGTGACTACGAGCAGTACTTC. It specifies CASSSRDRGDYEQYF.

The V call is TRBV6-5, the J call TRBJ1-2; 7 positions agree with TRBD1. In germline, CDR1 is MNHEY, CDR2 SVGAGI. J was trimmed by 5 bases and V by 5 bases; bases with no gene match: 8. The CDR3 is 14 amino acids. The CDR3 coding sequence is TGTGCCAGCAGTACAGGGGACGCTCGGTATGGCTACACCTTC. It codes for CASSTGDARYGYTF.

Concerning this clone itself: Distinct nucleotide sequences in the sample also encode this CDR3. The rearrangement uses TRBV28 and TRBJ1-4, with TRBD1 identical over 8 bases. Per germline, CDR1 MDHEN and CDR2 SYDVKM. J was trimmed by 5 bases and V by 5 bases; bases with no gene match: 7. CDR3 length: 15 residues. The CDR3 spells CASSTRQGLNEKLFF. The CDR3 coding sequence is TGTGCCAGCAGTACCCGACAGGGGTTAAATGAAAAACTGTTTTTT.

The chain carries TRBV18 and TRBJ2-7, with 14 bases aligning to TRBD2. Losses at the gene ends were 2 bases for V and 5 bases for J; bases not matched to a gene: 2. Germline values: CDR1 KGHSH, CDR2 LQKENI. The CDR3 covers 15 residues. The CDR3 DNA sequence: TGTGCCAGCTCACCAGGACTAGCGGGAGGAGACGAGCAGTACTTC. Protein product: CASSPGLAGGDEQYF. The full variable domain, in which reference TRBV18 and TRBJ2-7 provide the parts outside the CDR3, is NAGVMQNPRHLVRRRGQEARLRCSPMKGHSHVYWYRQLPEEGLKFMVYLQKENIIDESGMPKERFSAEFPKEGPSILRIQQVVRGDSAAYFCASSPGLAGGDEQYFGPGTRLTVT.

This clone appeared once. The CDR3 nucleotides read TGCGCCAGCAGCCAAGGGCGGCCTGGAGGCTACACCTTC. Translated, it gives CASSQGRPGGYTF. V is TRBV4-3 and J is TRBJ1-2; D call uncertain. This CDR3 has 13 amino acids. V lost 1 base and J lost 8, with 11 bases in between. Per the germline V gene, CDR1 is LGHNA and CDR2 is YSLEER.

CDR3 coding DNA: TGTGCCACCAGACAAAGGAAGGGACAGCCAGGCTCCTATAATTCACCCCTCCACTTT. It encodes CATRQRKGQPGSYNSPLHF. The rearrangement links TRBV15 to TRBJ1-6; TRBD1 aligns across 7 bases. V lost 6 bases, J lost 0 bases, and 14 bases stayed unmatched. CDR1 LNHNV and CDR2 YYDKDF come from the germline V gene (reference sequence). The CDR3 has 19 amino acids.